This TCR beta chain is drawn from a study of human T cells and chemical hapten exposure. This clonotype was counted at least ten times. This CDR3 has 12 amino acids. V lost 5 bases and J 6 bases, leaving 14 bases between the germline ends. Germline V gives CDR1 SQVTM, CDR2 ANQGSEA. From the RACE reads, TCRdb called clonotypes with MiXCR, one entry per CDR3 protein. The repertoire consists of approximately 350,000 distinct CDR3 sequences, with about 6% occurring once and the leading ten covering over 5.5%. Specified time point: patch test 2, 6 weeks after DPC sensitization. Treatment in this sample: therapeutic diphenylcyclopropenone sensitization with weekly scalp DPC. Those who donated were patients with alopecia, 18 to 70 years of age, and suitable for DPC.

The V gene is TRBV29-1, the J gene TRBJ2-7; weak D call: TRBD1 (5 bases). The TCR sequence derives from a young woman with alopecia areata. Some clones in this sample may be carry-over from other donors' samples. The sample here was whole blood, taken in connection with sensitization to the hapten diphenylcyclopropenone (DPC). The CDR3 DNA sequence: TGCAGCGTTCCCGTCAGGGTGGGCGAGCAGTACTTC. This sequence encodes CSVPVRVGEQYF.